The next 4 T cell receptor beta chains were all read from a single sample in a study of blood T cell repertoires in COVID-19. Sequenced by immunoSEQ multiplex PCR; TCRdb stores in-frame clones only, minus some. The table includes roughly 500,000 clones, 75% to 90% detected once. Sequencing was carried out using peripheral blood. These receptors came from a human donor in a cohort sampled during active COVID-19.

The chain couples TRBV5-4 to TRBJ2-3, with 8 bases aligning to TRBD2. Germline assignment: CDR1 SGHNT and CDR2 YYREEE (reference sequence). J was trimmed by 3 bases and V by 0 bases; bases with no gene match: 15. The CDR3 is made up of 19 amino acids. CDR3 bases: TGTGCCAGCAGCTTGGGTGGGGGACTAGGATTACCTGAAACAGATACGCAGTATTTT. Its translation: CASSLGGGLGLPETDTQYF.

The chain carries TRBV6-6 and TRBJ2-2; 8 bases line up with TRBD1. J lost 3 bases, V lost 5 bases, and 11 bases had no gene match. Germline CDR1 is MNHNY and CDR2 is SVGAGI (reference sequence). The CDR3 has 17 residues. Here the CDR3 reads CASSQRWAGGYTGELFF. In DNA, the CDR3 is TGTGCCAGCAGTCAACGGTGGGCAGGGGGCTACACCGGGGAGCTGTTTTTT.

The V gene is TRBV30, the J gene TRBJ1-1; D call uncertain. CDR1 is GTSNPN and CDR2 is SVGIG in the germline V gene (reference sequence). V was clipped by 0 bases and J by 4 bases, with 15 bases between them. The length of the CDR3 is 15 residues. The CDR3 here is CAWSVLRLSSTEAFF. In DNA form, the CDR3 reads TGTGCCTGGAGTGTATTGAGGCTCTCAAGCACTGAAGCTTTCTTT.

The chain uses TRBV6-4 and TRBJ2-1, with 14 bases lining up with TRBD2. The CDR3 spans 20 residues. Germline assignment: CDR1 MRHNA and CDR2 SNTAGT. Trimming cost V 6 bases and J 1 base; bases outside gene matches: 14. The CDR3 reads CASSPLGTSGSWGSYNEQFF. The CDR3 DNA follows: TGTGCCAGCAGCCCCCTTGGGACTAGCGGGAGTTGGGGGTCCTACAATGAGCAGTTCTTC.